This T cell receptor (beta chain) was identified during a study of blood T cell repertoires in COVID-19. This clone was recorded only once. An end of the junction does not agree with germline; a read error may underlie this. In the authors' methods: Quantification of nucleated cells was approximated via reference gene primer amplification. Using immunoSEQ multiplex PCR, the repertoire was profiled, and TCRdb retains in-frame clones only, with some absent. V and J calls plus clone size are reproduced from that table; the DNA served to infer D and trimming. The table includes about 180,000 clones, 70% to 90% detected once. Germline V gene lookup returns CDR1 SGHTA and CDR2 FQGTGA. This CDR3 is built from 14 residues.

This sequence joins TRBV7-3 and TRBJ1-6; 7 positions match TRBD1. Material for sequencing was peripheral blood. This TCR derives from a man aged 55-75 years with acute or convalescent COVID-19. The CDR3 DNA reads TGTGCCAGCAGCCTAACAGGGGTCCGCTCACCCCTCCACTTT. Translating it yields CASSLTGVRSPLHF.